One sample yielded the 22 T cell receptor beta chains listed below, sequenced in a study of T cell responses to AZD1222 COVID-19 vaccine. Produced via immunoSEQ multiplex PCR; TCRdb's table is partial and in-frame only. This table holds some 130,000 clones, around 85% found once. The input for sequencing was peripheral blood, taken on day 0 of AZD1222 vaccination. These receptors were taken from an adult in good health.

Only a few counts were recorded for this clone. The chain employs TRBV2 and TRBJ1-5; tentatively, D is TRBD1 (5 bases). CDR3 size: 14 residues. The germline V gene has CDR1 SNHLY and CDR2 FYNNEI. The V end lost 4 bases, the J end lost 7 bases, and 14 bases lay between the germline ends. In DNA, the CDR3 is TGTGCCAGCAGTGCGGGGGGGGAGGGACAGCCCCAGCATTTT. Protein sequence: CASSAGGEGQPQHF.

The CDR3 loop reads CASSQEVGGSNEQFF. The CDR3 DNA reads as TGTGCCAGCAGCCAAGAAGTTGGAGGGAGCAATGAGCAGTTCTTC. The chain carries TRBV3-1 (or the pseudogene TRBV3-2) and TRBJ2-1, with a tentative D call TRBD2 (6 bases). Trimming removed 0 bases from V and 6 bases from J, with 12 bases in between. Germline CDR1 LGHDT, CDR2 YNNKEL (reference sequence). The CDR3 is 15 residues long.

The count of this clone is one. The chain uses TRBV10-3 and TRBJ1-5; no clear D gene. Germline assignment: CDR1 ENHRY and CDR2 SYGVKD. The CDR3 spans 13 residues. Trimming left V 5 bases short and J 7 bases short, with 12 bases between. CDR3 sequence reads: CAISQEPNQPQHF. CDR3 DNA sequence: TGTGCCATCAGTCAAGAACCGAACCAGCCCCAGCATTTT.

The chain recombines TRBV25-1 with TRBJ2-2; D is possibly TRBD2 (5 bases). CDR3 size: 14 residues. Trimming removed 8 bases at V and 5 bases at J, with 15 bases between. The germline V gene encodes CDR1 MGHDK and CDR2 SYGVNS. The CDR3 nucleotides read TGTGCCAGCGGGCCTGGACTCACTACCGGGGAGCTGTTTTTT. Translation gives CASGPGLTTGELFF.

This clone came up a few times. V usage is TRBV7-2 and J usage is TRBJ1-5; D gene ambiguous. The CDR3 length is 14 residues. V gave up 11 bases and J gave up 3 bases, with 17 bases separating them. CDR1 is SGHTA and CDR2 is FQGNSA in the germline V gene. CDR3 sequence: CASTRPGFNQPQHF. The CDR3 DNA sequence: TGTGCCTCCACGAGACCGGGGTTCAATCAGCCCCAGCATTTT. Filled out from reference TRBV7-2 and TRBJ1-5, the complete variable domain reads GAGVSQSPSNKVTEKGKDVELRCDPISGHTALYWYRQSLGQGLEFLIYFQGNSAPDKSGLPSDRFSAERTGGSVSTLTIQRTQQEDSAVYLCASTRPGFNQPQHFGDGTRLSIL.

The chain carries TRBV19 and TRBJ1-5, with 8 nucleotides matching TRBD1. The V gene's germline CDR1 is LNHDA and CDR2 SQIVND (reference sequence). After removal of 2 bases from V and 4 bases from J, the junction contained 4 bases not matched to a gene. The CDR3 consists of 15 residues. CDR3 coding DNA: TGTGCCAGTAGTATATGGGGACAGGCTAATCAGCCCCAGCATTTT. Protein product: CASSIWGQANQPQHF.

The V and J genes are TRBV19 and TRBJ2-7, with D possibly matching TRBD2 (6 bases). Trimming pared 7 bases from V and 2 bases from J, leaving 18 bases between. The CDR3 runs 15 residues. Germline V lookup: CDR1 LNHDA, CDR2 SQIVND (reference sequence). CDR3 sequence reads: CASTDERGGTYEQYF. CDR3 DNA: TGTGCCAGTACCGATGAGAGGGGAGGCACCTACGAGCAGTACTTC.

This sequence joins TRBV11-3 and TRBJ2-5; a weak D match, TRBD2 (5 bases). The ends were cut back, 1 base at V and 2 bases at J, with 8 bases in the middle. The germline CDR1 and CDR2 sequences are SGHNT and YENEEA. This CDR3 is built from 14 residues. CDR3 protein: CASSLVEGQETQYF. CDR3 sequence (DNA): TGTGCCAGCAGCTTAGTTGAGGGTCAAGAGACCCAGTACTTC.

The chain recombines TRBV14 with TRBJ1-2; maybe TRBD1 (6 bases). The CDR3 contains 15 residues. V was clipped by 6 bases and J by 2 bases, with 16 bases between them. CDR1 is SGHDN, CDR2 FVKESK, per germline. The CDR3 DNA follows: TGTGCCAGCAGGATGCAAGGGGGGGCGAACTATGGCTACACCTTC. As protein: CASRMQGGANYGYTF.

The chain is built from TRBV7-3 and TRBJ1-1; D is unclear. The V end was cut by 0 bases, the J end by 7 bases, with 0 bases between. Germline V lookup: CDR1 SGHTA, CDR2 FQGTGA. The CDR3 is 10 residues long. Here the CDR3 DNA reads TGTGCCAGCAGCTTAACTGAAGCTTTCTTT. It specifies CASSLTEAFF.

The chain is built from TRBV27 and TRBJ2-7, with 10 bases lining up with TRBD2. J gave up 7 bases and V 5 bases, and 11 bases lay outside the gene matches. CDR1 is MNHEY and CDR2 is SMNVEV in the germline V gene (reference sequence). The CDR3 loop spans 15 amino acids. The CDR3 here is CASSLLAGAPGEQYF. CDR3 coding DNA: TGTGCCAGCAGTCTGCTAGCGGGAGCCCCGGGGGAGCAGTACTTC.

The rearrangement joins TRBV5-1 to TRBJ1-5; no reliable D call. This CDR3 has 14 amino acids. CDR1 is SGHRS and CDR2 is YFSETQ in the germline V gene. V was pared by 2 bases and J by 2 bases, with 8 bases between. In DNA form, the CDR3 reads TGCGCCAGCAGCTTTGGCAGAGGCAATCAGCCCCAGCATTTT. Translation gives CASSFGRGNQPQHF. The variable domain in full, with the rest retrieved from reference TRBV5-1 and TRBJ1-5, is KAGVTQTPRYLIKTRGQQVTLSCSPISGHRSVSWYQQTPGQGLQFLFEYFSETQRNKGNFPGRFSGRQFSNSRSEMNVSTLELGDSALYLCASSFGRGNQPQHFGDGTRLSIL.

The rearrangement joins TRBV30 to TRBJ1-2; the D is unclear. The CDR3 has 14 residues. Germline values: CDR1 GTSNPN, CDR2 SVGIG (reference sequence). The V end lost 0 bases, the J end lost 2 bases, and 10 bases lay between the germline ends. The CDR3 DNA sequence: TGTGCCTGGAGTGTTTTTACAACCAACTATGGCTACACCTTC. This encodes CAWSVFTTNYGYTF.

This chain uses TRBV4-1 with TRBJ2-1, with TRBD1 identical over 8 bases. V lost 0 bases and J lost 7; bases outside the gene matches: 11. Germline lookup yields CDR1 MGHRA and CDR2 YSYEKL. This CDR3 has 17 residues. This CDR3 reads CASSQDLSQGALNEQFF. For the CDR3, the DNA is TGCGCCAGCAGCCAAGATCTCAGCCAGGGGGCGTTGAATGAGCAGTTCTTC.

This clone was seen just once. J is TRBJ2-3 and V is TRBV19, with TRBD2 matching over 8 bases. Germline CDR1 is LNHDA and CDR2 is SQIVND (reference sequence). V lost 3 bases, J lost 4 bases, and 3 bases stayed unmatched. CDR3 length equals 14 residues. Written as DNA, the CDR3 is TGTGCCAGTAGTATCGGGCGGGAGGCAGATACGCAGTATTTT. This encodes CASSIGREADTQYF.

V is TRBV7-8 and J is TRBJ1-2, with TRBD1 as a possible D gene (6 bases). The germline V and J ends were trimmed by 1 base and 8 bases, with 14 bases remaining between them. The CDR3 consists of 14 residues. The germline V gene has CDR1 SGHVS and CDR2 FQNEAQ. CDR3 amino acids: CASSLEGGVGGYTF. CDR3 nucleotides: TGTGCCAGCAGCTTAGAGGGGGGAGTAGGAGGCTACACCTTC.

This rearrangement joins TRBV27 to TRBJ1-6; D perhaps matches TRBD1 (6 bases). The CDR3 consists of 14 residues. V lost 5 bases, J lost 8 bases, and 13 bases lay in between. The germline V gene encodes CDR1 MNHEY and CDR2 SMNVEV (reference sequence). The CDR3 DNA is TGTGCCAGCAGTCCCTGGGGGGGCTATTCACCCCTCCACTTT. This translates into CASSPWGGYSPLHF.

J is TRBJ2-7 and V is TRBV11-3, with no clear D. This CDR3 contains 11 residues. From germline, CDR1 is SGHNT and CDR2 YENEEA. Trimming cost V 6 bases and J 6 bases, with 9 bases left between them. CDR3 nucleotide sequence: TGTGCCAGCAGTATCTTCACCGAGCAGTACTTC. It specifies CASSIFTEQYF.

This clone was recorded a few times. The J gene is TRBJ1-2, the V gene TRBV20-1; 7 bases match TRBD1. V was pared by 3 bases and J by 5 bases, with 6 bases of the junction left unmatched. The CDR3 contains 13 residues. Germline V CDR1 and CDR2: DFQATT, SNEGSKA (reference sequence). For the CDR3, the DNA is TGCAGTGCTAGTGTTCAGGGGGTATATGGCTACACCTTC. Protein product: CSASVQGVYGYTF.

In regard to this clone: The junction does not match germline at one end; this may be a read error. This sequence joins TRBV7-7 and TRBJ2-2; 12 positions match TRBD2. From germline, CDR1 is SSHAT and CDR2 FNYEAQ (reference sequence). The CDR3 sequence is 15 residues long. CDR3 loop: CASSFLAGGSGELFF. CDR3 nucleotides: TGTGCTAGCAGCTTCCTAGCGGGAGGGTCCGGGGAGCTGTTTTTT.

This sequence joins TRBV18 and TRBJ1-2, with TRBD1 matching 10 bases. Losses at the gene ends were 3 bases for V and 4 bases for J; bases not matched to a gene: 2. The germline V gene has CDR1 KGHSH and CDR2 LQKENI. The CDR3 is 14 residues long. CDR3 nucleotide sequence: TGTGCCAGCTCACCGGACAGGGGGACCTATGGCTACACCTTC. It codes for CASSPDRGTYGYTF.

The V and J genes are TRBV7-8 and TRBJ2-1, with TRBD2 as a possible D gene (5 bases). Trimming cost V 2 bases and J 6 bases, with 11 bases left between them. Per the germline V gene, CDR1 is SGHVS and CDR2 is FQNEAQ. The CDR3 totals 14 residues. The CDR3 sequence: CASSLSLAGNEQFF. The CDR3 bases are TGTGCCAGCAGCTTAAGTCTAGCTGGCAATGAGCAGTTCTTC.